Listed below are T cell receptor beta chains from one sample, sequenced in a study of radiation and T cells in renal cell carcinoma. Some clones are missing from TCRdb's copy, which holds only in-frame ones; the method was immunoSEQ multiplex PCR. The sample yields 30,000 to 40,000 clones, roughly 80% seen once. The sample here was blood, taken from a patient whose treatment included radiotherapy and nephrectomy. The receptor set was obtained from a man aged 60 to 75 with renal cell carcinoma. Both conserved end residues are part of each CDR3. The D gene is left open where the match is weak. Some rows mark clone size as missing; the rest say once, few, many or name a class of expanded clone.

TRBV9	.	16	.	TRBJ1-2	TGTGCCAGCAGCGTCTCCCGGACAACAGGGCGAGGCGGCTACACCTTC	CASSVSRTTGRGGYTF
TRBV11-3	TRBD1	14	.	TRBJ2-5	TGTGCCAGCAGCTCGGGACAGGAGCAAGAGACCCAGTACTTC	CASSSGQEQETQYF
TRBV5-1	TRBD2	15	.	TRBJ2-2	TGCGCCAGCAGCTTGACTAGCGCGAACACCGGGGAGCTGTTTTTT	CASSLTSANTGELFF
TRBV5-6	.	13	.	TRBJ1-1	TGTGCCAGCAGCTTAGCGGGGAGCACTGAAGCTTTCTTT	CASSLAGSTEAFF
TRBV5-6	TRBD1	15	.	TRBJ2-7	TGTGCCAGCAGCTTATTGGGACAGGGAACCTACGAGCAGTACTTC	CASSLLGQGTYEQYF
TRBV11-3	TRBD2	12	.	TRBJ2-1	TGTGCCAGCAGCTCCTGGGGGGGTGAGCAGTTCTTC	CASSSWGGEQFF
TRBV19	.	14	.	TRBJ1-4	TGTGCCAGTAGGTCAGGGACCGCGCGTGGAAAACTGTTTTTT	CASRSGTARGKLFF
TRBV2	.	14	.	TRBJ2-3	TGTGCCAGCAGTTTACAGGGTAGCACAGATACGCAGTATTTT	CASSLQGSTDTQYF
TRBV29-1	.	11	.	TRBJ2-7	TGCAGCGTTAAATGGGGCGTCGAGCAGTACTTC	CSVKWGVEQYF
TRBV7-3	TRBD2	13	.	TRBJ2-7	TGTGCCAGCAGCGACGGACTAGCCGGCGAGCAGTACTTC	CASSDGLAGEQYF
TRBV18	TRBD1	16	.	TRBJ2-1	TGTGCCAGCTCACCGGGGACAGGGAGGGAGTACAATGAGCAGTTCTTC	CASSPGTGREYNEQFF
TRBV7-9	.	15	.	TRBJ1-2	TGTGCCAGCAGCTTAAATTCCGCAGGAATCTATGGCTACACCTTC	CASSLNSAGIYGYTF
TRBV27	.	15	.	TRBJ2-7	TGTGCCAGCAGTTTTGGCGGTCTAAGCTCCTACGAGCAGTACTTC	CASSFGGLSSYEQYF
TRBV30	.	14	.	TRBJ1-2	TGTGCTTGGAGTTGGGCGGGGGGCGCGGGTGGCTACACCTTC	CAWSWAGGAGGYTF
TRBV7-9	TRBD1	17	.	TRBJ2-2	TGTGCCAGCAGCGTTCGCCGGGACAGACCGAACACCGGGGAGCTGTTTTTT	CASSVRRDRPNTGELFF
TRBV4-1	.	14	.	TRBJ2-1	TGCGCCAGCAGCCAAGATAGGCCCCCCGGGGAGCAGTTCTTC	CASSQDRPPGEQFF
TRBV5-1	.	17	.	TRBJ2-1	TGCGCCAGCAGCTTTACGGGACAACTCATTGCCCCCAATGAGCAGTTCTTC	CASSFTGQLIAPNEQFF
TRBV6-6	TRBD2	15	.	TRBJ2-3	TGTGCCGTTGATCCGACTAGCGGAGAGCGGGATACGCAGTATTTT	CAVDPTSGERDTQYF
TRBV2	.	14	once	TRBJ1-1	TGTGCCAGCAGTGCAACAGGGCGAAACACTGAAGCTTTCTTT	CASSATGRNTEAFF
TRBV27	TRBD1	13	.	TRBJ2-5	TGTGCCAGCAGGGACAGGGGGCGCGAGACCCAGTACTTC	CASRDRGRETQYF
TRBV6-1	.	13	.	TRBJ2-3	TGTGCCAGTCGCGGGGCAAGCACAGATACGCAGTATTTT	CASRGASTDTQYF
TRBV5-4	.	12	.	TRBJ2-1	TGTGCCAGCAGCTTCGAGGAAAATGAACAGTTCTTC	CASSFEENEQFF
TRBV29-1	TRBD1	14	.	TRBJ2-1	TGCAGCGTCGCAACCGGGACAGGGTACAATGAGCAGTTCTTC	CSVATGTGYNEQFF
TRBV2	TRBD1	16	.	TRBJ1-5	TGTGCCAGCAGTGAAGGCAGGGGGTCGGGCAATCAGCCCCAGCATTTT	CASSEGRGSGNQPQHF
TRBV9	.	16	once	TRBJ2-3	TGTGCCAGCAGCACTCAGAGGACGGGGAATTGGGATACGCAGTATTTT	CASSTQRTGNWDTQYF
TRBV4-1	.	17	.	TRBJ2-5	TGCGCCAGCAGCCACCTATCCCGGACAGGGCGGGGGGAGACCCAGTACTTC	CASSHLSRTGRGETQYF
TRBV5-4	TRBD2	15	.	TRBJ2-1	TGTGCCAGCAGCTTGACTAGCGGGAGGAACAATGAGCAGTTCTTC	CASSLTSGRNNEQFF
TRBV5-1	TRBD1	17	.	TRBJ1-1	TGCGCCAGCACCCCCGACAGGGGGCTCGGTCCCGGCACTGAAGCTTTCTTT	CASTPDRGLGPGTEAFF
TRBV2	.	13	few	TRBJ1-1	TGTGCCAGCAGTGAAGAAATGGCTGCTGAAGCTTTCTTT	CASSEEMAAEAFF
TRBV7-9	TRBD1	18	.	TRBJ2-4	TGTGCCAGCAGCCCAGGGTCAGGACAGGGGGGTTCCCAAAACATTCAGTACTTC	CASSPGSGQGGSQNIQYF
TRBV6-5	.	14	few	TRBJ2-5	TGTGCCAGCAGTGTCGGTAGCGGACAAGAGACCCAGTACTTC	CASSVGSGQETQYF
TRBV4-1	.	17	.	TRBJ2-5	TGCGCCAGCAGTCTTGGGACGTTTCCCGACCCAACCGAGACCCAGTACTTC	CASSLGTFPDPTETQYF
TRBV5-4	TRBD2	15	.	TRBJ2-7	TGTGCCAGCAGCCTTCGAGGAGCGGGAGGCTACGAGCAGTACTTC	CASSLRGAGGYEQYF
TRBV9	TRBD2	15	.	TRBJ2-1	TGTGCCAGCAGCGTAGTGGCTAGCGGATACAATGAGCAGTTCTTC	CASSVVASGYNEQFF
TRBV19	.	14	once	TRBJ2-3	TGTGCCAGTAGTATAGGCGAGGGCACAGATACGCAGTATTTT	CASSIGEGTDTQYF
TRBV9	.	14	few	TRBJ2-3	TGTGCCTCCACGTGGGCCGCCGATCCAGATACGCAGTATTTT	CASTWAADPDTQYF